What follows is one T cell receptor (beta chain) and its context. What it binds is unknown. This sample stems from a study of T cell responses to AZD1222 COVID-19 vaccine. Profiled with immunoSEQ multiplex PCR; TCRdb holds only in-frame clones, not every one. The table records about 25,000 clones, more than 85% of them present only once. This CDR3 comprises 14 residues. In germline, CDR1 is SGDLS, CDR2 YYNGEE. V gave up 1 base and J gave up 4 bases, with 8 bases separating them. Pooling was applied to second doses at about 4 or about 12 weeks. Whole-study results and caveats: Dominant CD4 TCR responses targeted spike regions 160-218 and 743-854. It was only a handful of AZD1222 recipients who were seropositive at baseline.

V gene TRBV9 combines with J gene TRBJ1-4, with a weak D call TRBD1 (5 bases). Material: peripheral blood, obtained 28 days after the second AZD1222 dose. The receptor was derived from an adult who received the AZD1222 COVID-19 vaccine. CDR3 in amino acids: CASSVQGFNEKLFF. The CDR3 DNA sequence: TGTGCCAGCAGCGTACAGGGCTTTAATGAAAAACTGTTTTTT.